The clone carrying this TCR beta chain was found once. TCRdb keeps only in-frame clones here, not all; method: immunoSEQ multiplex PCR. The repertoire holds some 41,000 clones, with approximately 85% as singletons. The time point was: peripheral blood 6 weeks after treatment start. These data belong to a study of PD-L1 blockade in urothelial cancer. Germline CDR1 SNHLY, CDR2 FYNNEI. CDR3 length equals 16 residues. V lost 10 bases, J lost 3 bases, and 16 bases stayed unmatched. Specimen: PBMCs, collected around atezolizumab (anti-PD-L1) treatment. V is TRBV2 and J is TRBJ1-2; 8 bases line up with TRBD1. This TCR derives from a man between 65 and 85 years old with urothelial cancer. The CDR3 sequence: CATPGAGGRVYYGYTF. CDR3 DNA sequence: TGTGCCACCCCCGGGGCAGGGGGCAGGGTATACTATGGCTACACCTTC. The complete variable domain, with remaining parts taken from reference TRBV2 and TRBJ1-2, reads EPEVTQTPSHQVTQMGQEVILRCVPISNHLYFYWYRQILGQKVEFLVSFYNNEISEKSEIFDDQFSVERPDGSNFTLKIRSTKLEDSAMYFCATPGAGGRVYYGYTFGSGTRLTVV.